Sequencing of this TCR beta chain was carried out in a study of T cell responses to AZD1222 COVID-19 vaccine. Turning to the study itself: Second-dose timings of about 4 or about 12 weeks were pooled. Study results and limitations: Samples come after the peak T cell response, not at day 14. The donor cohort was predominantly white British with a female majority, and clonal diversity may have been underestimated. Recipients of two AZD1222 doses showed rising Spike-specific TCR breadth and depth.

With respect to this clone: As yet, its antigen is unknown.

Data came from immunoSEQ multiplex PCR; TCRdb stores just in-frame clones and leaves some out. The table has roughly 100,000 clones, over 90% seen once. The CDR3 totals 11 residues. CDR1 LNHDA and CDR2 SQIVND come from the germline V gene (reference sequence). The V end lost 9 bases, the J end lost 4 bases, and 9 bases lay between the germline ends. This TCR derives from an adult in good health. The chain uses TRBV19 and TRBJ1-2; the D gene is possibly TRBD1 (6 bases). The sequencing here drew on peripheral blood, taken on day 0 of AZD1222 vaccination. DNA for the CDR3: TGTGCCAGCCAGGGGATCTATGGCTACACCTTC. Its translation is CASQGIYGYTF.